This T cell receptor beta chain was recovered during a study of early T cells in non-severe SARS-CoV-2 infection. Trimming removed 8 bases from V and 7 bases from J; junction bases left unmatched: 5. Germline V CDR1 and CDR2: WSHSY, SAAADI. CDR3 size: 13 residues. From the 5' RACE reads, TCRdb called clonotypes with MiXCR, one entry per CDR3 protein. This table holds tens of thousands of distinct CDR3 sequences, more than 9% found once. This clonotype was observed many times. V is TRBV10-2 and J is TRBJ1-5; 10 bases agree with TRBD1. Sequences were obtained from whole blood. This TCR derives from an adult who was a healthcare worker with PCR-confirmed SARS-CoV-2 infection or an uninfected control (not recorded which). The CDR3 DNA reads TGCGCCAGCGGGGACAGGGGCTCCCAGCCCCAGCATTTT. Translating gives CASGDRGSQPQHF.